Included here is one TCR beta chain sequence, with context. This specimen comes from a study of T cell changes during pregnancy in multiple sclerosis. Sequenced by immunoSEQ multiplex PCR; TCRdb stores in-frame clones only, minus some. The data contain 50,000 to 80,000 clones, over 75% of them seen just once; the ten biggest clones take up about 5.8%. The specimen was CD8+ T cells from peripheral blood mononuclear cells, collected before pregnancy. The sequence derives from a female donor with multiple sclerosis, enrolled in a pregnancy study.

The CDR3: CASSVAGGAGVNTEAFF. The CDR3 coding sequence is TGTGCCAGCAGCGTAGCTGGGGGGGCGGGGGTGAACACTGAAGCTTTCTTT. V and J are TRBV9 and TRBJ1-1; possible D gene TRBD1, 6 bases. Germline assignment: CDR1 SGDLS and CDR2 YYNGEE. Trimming took off 0 bases at V and 0 bases at J, with 15 bases between the two ends. CDR3 size: 17 residues.